These T cell receptor beta chains were read from a single sample in a study of response to subunit inactivated influenza vaccine. One entry per CDR3 protein results from TCRdb running MiXCR on the RT-PCR reads. Among hundreds of thousands of distinct CDR3 sequences listed, 14% were seen once. The source was PBMCs from blood, collected 14 days before vaccination. Receptor source: a man aged 50 to 60 who received an inactivated influenza vaccine. CDR3s include the opening cysteine and the closing phenylalanine or tryptophan. A D gene is named only where the DNA matches it firmly. A clone size is listed for some rows: how often the clone was seen (once, few, many), or a class if it is expanded.

clone size,V gene,J gene,D gene,CDR3 protein,CDR3 DNA
many,TRBV6-4,TRBJ2-1,TRBD1,CASSAGQGNEQFF,TGTGCCAGCAGTGCGGGACAGGGTAATGAGCAGTTCTTC
NA,TRBV5-1,TRBJ2-7,NA,CASTWEVGSYEQYF,TGCGCCAGCACCTGGGAGGTAGGCTCCTACGAGCAGTACTTC
few,TRBV2,TRBJ2-3,TRBD2,CASNLAGDTQYF,TGTGCCAGCAATTTAGCGGGGGATACGCAGTATTTT
few,TRBV24-1,TRBJ2-2,NA,CATSDSLAGWGGELFF,TGTGCCACCAGTGATAGTCTGGCAGGATGGGGCGGGGAGCTGTTTTTT
many,TRBV12-3/TRBV12-4,TRBJ2-1,TRBD2,CASSPASGAYNEQFF,TGTGCCAGCTCCCCCGCTAGCGGGGCCTACAATGAGCAGTTCTTC
few,TRBV3-1,TRBJ1-3,TRBD1,CASSPSGQGYGNTIYF,TGTGCCAGCAGCCCCTCCGGACAGGGCTACGGAAACACCATATATTTT
NA,TRBV7-9,TRBJ2-2,TRBD2,CASSLIAGGSGELFF,TGTGCCAGCAGCTTAATAGCGGGAGGATCCGGGGAGCTGTTTTTT
few,TRBV5-1,TRBJ2-1,TRBD1,CASTSFPGQHNEQFF,TGCGCCAGCACCTCCTTCCCGGGACAGCACAATGAGCAGTTCTTC
NA,TRBV20-1,TRBJ2-1,NA,CSAKRQAYNEQFF,TGCAGTGCTAAGCGACAGGCCTACAATGAGCAGTTCTTC
many,TRBV20-1,TRBJ2-7,TRBD1,CSAREVDRVYEQYF,TGCAGTGCTAGAGAGGTTGACAGGGTTTACGAGCAGTACTTC
NA,TRBV5-1,TRBJ2-5,NA,CASSLSRGRRETQYF,TGCGCCAGCAGCTTGTCGAGGGGACGTAGAGAGACCCAGTACTTC
NA,TRBV7-7,TRBJ2-1,TRBD2,CASSRLAGGEQFF,TGTGCCAGCAGTCGACTAGCGGGAGGTGAGCAGTTCTTC
few,TRBV6-5,TRBJ2-3,NA,CASSYDTNTDTQYF,TGTGCCAGCAGTTACGATACAAACACAGATACGCAGTATTTT
once,TRBV7-2,TRBJ2-1,TRBD2,CASIPGLASYNEQFF,TGTGCCAGCATCCCGGGACTAGCGTCCTACAATGAGCAGTTCTTC
NA,TRBV20-1,TRBJ1-4,TRBD1,CSTDRGPTNEKLFF,TGCAGTACGGACAGGGGGCCAACTAATGAAAAACTGTTTTTT
NA,TRBV12-3/TRBV12-4,TRBJ2-7,TRBD1,CASSWGQNYEQYF,TGTGCCAGCAGTTGGGGACAGAACTACGAGCAGTACTTC
many,TRBV6-1,TRBJ2-1,NA,CASSPSWTRTSRSYNEQFF,TGTGCCAGCAGCCCAAGCTGGACGAGAACATCCCGCTCCTACAATGAGCAGTTCTTC
few,TRBV29-1,TRBJ2-3,NA,CSVGPAVSTDTQYF,TGCAGCGTTGGACCAGCGGTCTCCACAGATACGCAGTATTTT
NA,TRBV25-1,TRBJ2-7,NA,CASSGTDSGEQYF,TGTGCCAGCAGTGGGACAGATAGCGGCGAGCAGTACTTC
NA,TRBV7-8,TRBJ1-2,NA,CASSPDGLLTYGYTF,TGTGCCAGCAGCCCGGACGGACTCCTGACCTATGGCTACACCTTC
few,TRBV28,TRBJ2-1,NA,CASSLRGGLVYNEQFF,TGTGCCAGCTCCCTCAGGGGGGGACTAGTTTACAATGAGCAGTTCTTC
NA,TRBV6-2/TRBV6-3,TRBJ2-1,NA,CATRLEGSYNEQFF,TGTGCCACACGACTAGAGGGCTCGTACAATGAGCAGTTCTTC
NA,TRBV4-2,TRBJ1-1,TRBD1,CASSQGDSRTEAFF,TGTGCCAGCAGCCAAGGGGACAGTAGGACTGAAGCTTTCTTT
many,TRBV20-1,TRBJ2-7,NA,CSARDSAYEQYF,TGCAGTGCTAGAGATTCGGCCTACGAGCAGTACTTC
few,TRBV20-1,TRBJ2-1,NA,CSARGGGGKNEQFF,TGCAGTGCGCGAGGAGGGGGGGGGAAGAATGAGCAGTTCTTC
NA,TRBV4-2,TRBJ2-1,TRBD2,CASSQDPGLSHYNEQFF,TGTGCCAGCAGCCAAGACCCGGGACTATCACATTACAATGAGCAGTTCTTC
many,TRBV5-6,TRBJ1-1,NA,CASSLGSVRAEAFF,TGTGCCAGCAGCTTGGGCAGTGTTAGGGCTGAAGCTTTCTTT
NA,TRBV7-2,TRBJ2-7,NA,CASSLAAGMAHYEQYF,TGTGCCAGCAGCTTAGCTGCGGGGATGGCCCACTACGAGCAGTACTTC
few,TRBV10-3,TRBJ2-1,TRBD2,CAISDGTTLNEQFF,TGTGCCATCAGTGACGGGACTACCCTCAATGAGCAGTTCTTC
few,TRBV7-2,TRBJ2-7,NA,CASSLAPGRGQYF,TGTGCCAGCAGCTTAGCGCCAGGGCGGGGGCAGTACTTC
few,TRBV7-2,TRBJ2-7,TRBD2,CASSPRLAVNYEQYF,TGTGCCAGCAGCCCGAGACTAGCGGTTAACTACGAGCAGTACTTC
many,TRBV5-1,TRBJ1-3,TRBD1,CASNTGQGENTIYF,TGCGCCAGCAACACCGGACAGGGGGAAAACACCATATATTTT
many,TRBV27,TRBJ2-2,NA,CASSLHRTGELFF,TGTGCCAGCAGTTTACATCGGACCGGGGAGCTGTTTTTT
few,TRBV7-9,TRBJ1-5,NA,CASSLSSDSQPQHF,TGTGCCAGCAGCTTATCGTCAGATTCTCAGCCCCAGCATTTT
few,TRBV5-1,TRBJ2-5,TRBD2,CASSWGTSGSRETQYF,TGCGCCAGCAGCTGGGGGACTAGCGGGAGTCGAGAGACCCAGTACTTC
many,TRBV7-2,TRBJ1-1,NA,CASSPQAGMNTEAFF,TGTGCCAGCAGCCCACAGGCCGGGATGAACACTGAAGCTTTCTTT
few,TRBV29-1,TRBJ2-1,NA,CSVDLAHEQFF,TGCAGCGTTGATCTAGCTCATGAGCAGTTCTTC
NA,TRBV5-1,TRBJ2-2,NA,CASSLQSDTGELFF,TGCGCCAGCAGCTTGCAAAGTGACACCGGGGAGCTGTTTTTT
NA,TRBV4-3,TRBJ2-7,NA,CASSQDVARNGLEQYF,TGCGCCAGCAGCCAAGATGTTGCGCGCAATGGGCTCGAGCAGTACTTC
NA,TRBV20-1,TRBJ2-7,NA,CSASRGLSYEHYF,TGCAGTGCTAGCAGGGGCCTATCCTACGAGCATTACTTC
NA,TRBV11-2,TRBJ2-6,NA,CASSLERPSGTSELSGANVLTF,TGTGCCAGCAGCTTAGAAAGGCCGTCCGGGACTTCGGAACTCTCTGGGGCCAACGTCCTGACTTTC
few,TRBV7-8,TRBJ2-5,TRBD2,CASINLAGSQETQYF,TGTGCCAGCATCAACCTAGCGGGATCTCAAGAGACCCAGTACTTC
few,TRBV6-5,TRBJ2-2,TRBD1,CASSYIVTGATGELFF,TGTGCCAGCAGTTACATCGTCACAGGGGCAACCGGGGAGCTGTTTTTT
NA,TRBV29-1,TRBJ1-2,TRBD1,CSVAGGGYGYTF,TGCAGCGTTGCAGGGGGTGGCTATGGCTACACCTTC
few,TRBV7-3,TRBJ2-3,NA,CASSPHGVSTDTQYF,TGTGCCAGCAGCCCCCATGGGGTTAGCACAGATACGCAGTATTTT
NA,TRBV10-3,TRBJ2-7,NA,CAISESAWGRSYEQYF,TGTGCCATCAGTGAGTCAGCTTGGGGCAGATCCTACGAGCAGTACTTC
NA,TRBV20-1,TRBJ2-1,TRBD1,CSASTGQAANEQFF,TGCAGTGCTTCAACGGGACAGGCGGCGAATGAGCAGTTCTTC
many,TRBV29-1,TRBJ2-7,NA,CSVEATESYEQYF,TGCAGCGTTGAAGCGACGGAGTCCTACGAGCAGTACTTC
few,TRBV6-4,TRBJ2-1,TRBD2,CASSEFSGEGRKFF,TGTGCCAGCAGTGAATTTTCGGGGGAGGGCCGGAAGTTCTTC
NA,TRBV20-1,TRBJ2-1,NA,CSASGRDEQFF,TGCAGTGCTAGTGGCCGGGATGAGCAGTTCTTC
NA,TRBV30,TRBJ2-3,NA,CAWSDAGRSADTQYF,TGTGCCTGGAGCGACGCGGGACGGTCGGCAGATACGCAGTATTTT
few,TRBV20-1,TRBJ1-2,NA,CSARDGLQGRYGYTF,TGCAGTGCTAGAGATGGGTTGCAGGGGAGGTATGGCTACACCTTC
few,TRBV12-3/TRBV12-4,TRBJ2-7,TRBD2,CASSLLDTVGLAEIMNF,TGTGCCAGCAGTCTCCTCGATACCGTGGGGCTAGCGGAGATTATGAACTTC
NA,TRBV15,TRBJ1-5,NA,CATSRSRGANQPQHF,TGTGCCACCAGCAGAAGTCGGGGCGCCAATCAGCCCCAGCATTTT
many,TRBV7-9,TRBJ2-1,TRBD1,CASSSGTGGYNEQFF,TGTGCCAGCAGTTCCGGGACAGGGGGCTACAATGAGCAGTTCTTC
few,TRBV12-3/TRBV12-4,TRBJ2-7,TRBD2,CASSGREAPSYEQYF,TGTGCCAGCAGTGGCCGGGAGGCCCCCTCCTACGAGCAGTACTTC
few,TRBV12-3/TRBV12-4,TRBJ2-2,NA,CASRWAQNTGELFF,TGTGCCAGCAGGTGGGCCCAGAACACCGGGGAGCTGTTTTTT
many,TRBV2,TRBJ2-7,TRBD1,CASRAPGQGAGEQYF,TGTGCCAGCAGGGCGCCGGGACAGGGGGCGGGTGAGCAGTACTTC
few,TRBV7-6,TRBJ2-1,NA,CASSSRRSTLNEQFF,TGTGCCAGCAGCTCCAGAAGGTCGACCCTCAATGAGCAGTTCTTC
many,TRBV5-4,TRBJ2-1,TRBD2,CASSFGLAGSYNEQFF,TGTGCCAGCAGCTTCGGACTAGCGGGATCCTACAATGAGCAGTTCTTC